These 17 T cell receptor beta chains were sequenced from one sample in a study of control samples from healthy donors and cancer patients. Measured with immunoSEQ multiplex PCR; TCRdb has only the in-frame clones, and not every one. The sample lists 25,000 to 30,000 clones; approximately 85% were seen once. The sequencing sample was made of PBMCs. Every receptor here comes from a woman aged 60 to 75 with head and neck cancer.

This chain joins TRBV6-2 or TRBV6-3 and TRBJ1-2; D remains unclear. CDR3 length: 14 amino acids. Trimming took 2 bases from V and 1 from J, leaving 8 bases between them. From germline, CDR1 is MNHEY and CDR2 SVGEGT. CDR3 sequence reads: CASSYNSINYGYTF. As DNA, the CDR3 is TGTGCCAGCAGTTACAACAGTATTAACTATGGCTACACCTTC.

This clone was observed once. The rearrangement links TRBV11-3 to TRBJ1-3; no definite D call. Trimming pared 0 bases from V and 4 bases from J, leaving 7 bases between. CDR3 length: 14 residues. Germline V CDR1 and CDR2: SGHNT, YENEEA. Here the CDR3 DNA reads TGTGCCAGCAGCTTAGACTCGAGCGGAAACACCATATATTTT. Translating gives CASSLDSSGNTIYF.

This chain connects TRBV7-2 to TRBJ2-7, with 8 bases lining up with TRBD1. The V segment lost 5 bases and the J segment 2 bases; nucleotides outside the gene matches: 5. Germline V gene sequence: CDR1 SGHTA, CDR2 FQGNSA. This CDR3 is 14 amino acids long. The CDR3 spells CASSPTGGTYEQYF. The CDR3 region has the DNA TGTGCCAGCAGCCCCACAGGGGGAACCTACGAGCAGTACTTC.

The CDR3 spells CASSQDGMGAGELFF. The CDR3 DNA sequence: TGCGCCAGCAGCCAAGATGGGATGGGCGCCGGGGAGCTGTTTTTT. The chain carries TRBV4-3 and TRBJ2-2; D unresolved. V dropped 0 bases and J dropped 6 bases, with 11 bases sitting between them. This CDR3 contains 15 residues. Germline lookup yields CDR1 LGHNA and CDR2 YSLEER.

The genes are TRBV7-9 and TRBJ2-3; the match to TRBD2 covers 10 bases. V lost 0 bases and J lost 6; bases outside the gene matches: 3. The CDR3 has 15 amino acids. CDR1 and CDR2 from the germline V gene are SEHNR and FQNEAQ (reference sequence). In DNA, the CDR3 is TGTGCCAGCAGCTTAGCTAGCGGGAGGTATGATACGCAGTATTTT. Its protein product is CASSLASGRYDTQYF.

The CDR3 here is CASSPWDRANTGELFF. CDR3 DNA: TGTGCCAGCAGCCCGTGGGACAGGGCGAACACCGGGGAGCTGTTTTTT. The genes are TRBV5-4 and TRBJ2-2; 9 positions agree with TRBD1. The CDR3 has 16 residues. Unmatched junction bases numbered 4, after V lost 4 bases and J lost 0 bases. Germline lookup yields CDR1 SGHNT and CDR2 YYREEE (reference sequence).

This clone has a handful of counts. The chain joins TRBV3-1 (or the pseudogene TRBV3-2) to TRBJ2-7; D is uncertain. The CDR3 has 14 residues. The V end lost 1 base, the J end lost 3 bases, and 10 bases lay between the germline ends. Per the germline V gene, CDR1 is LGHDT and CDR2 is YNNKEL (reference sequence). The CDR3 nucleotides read TGTGCCAGCAGCCAAGGGGTCAGTGGCTACGAGCAGTACTTC. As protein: CASSQGVSGYEQYF.

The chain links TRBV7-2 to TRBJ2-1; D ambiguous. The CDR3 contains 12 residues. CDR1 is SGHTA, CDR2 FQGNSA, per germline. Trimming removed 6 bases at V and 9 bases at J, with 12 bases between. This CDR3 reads CASSPAKFEQFF. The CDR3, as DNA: TGTGCCAGCAGTCCGGCAAAATTTGAGCAGTTCTTC.

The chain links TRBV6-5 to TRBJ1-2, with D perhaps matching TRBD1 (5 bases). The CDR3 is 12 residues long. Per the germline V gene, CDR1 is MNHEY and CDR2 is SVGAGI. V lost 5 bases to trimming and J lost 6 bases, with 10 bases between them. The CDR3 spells CASSRWGDGYTF. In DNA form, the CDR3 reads TGTGCCAGCAGTCGCTGGGGCGATGGCTACACCTTC.

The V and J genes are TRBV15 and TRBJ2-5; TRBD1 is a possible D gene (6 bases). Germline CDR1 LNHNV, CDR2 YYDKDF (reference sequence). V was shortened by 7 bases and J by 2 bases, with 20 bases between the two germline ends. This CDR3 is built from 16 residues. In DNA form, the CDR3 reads TGTGCCACCACCCAGGGGAAGGCGAACCCACAAGAGACCCAGTACTTC. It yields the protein CATTQGKANPQETQYF.

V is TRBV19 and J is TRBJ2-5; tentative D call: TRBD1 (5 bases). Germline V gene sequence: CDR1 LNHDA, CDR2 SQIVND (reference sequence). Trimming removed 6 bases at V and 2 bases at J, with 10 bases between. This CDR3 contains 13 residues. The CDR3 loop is CASSDRYQETQYF. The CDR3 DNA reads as TGTGCCAGTAGCGACAGATATCAAGAGACCCAGTACTTC.

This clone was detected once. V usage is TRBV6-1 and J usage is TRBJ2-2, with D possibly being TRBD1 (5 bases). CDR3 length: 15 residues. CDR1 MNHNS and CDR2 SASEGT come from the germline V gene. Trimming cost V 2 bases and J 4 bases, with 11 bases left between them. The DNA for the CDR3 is TGTGCCAGCAGTGAATCGACAGCCCCCACCGGGGAGCTGTTTTTT. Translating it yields CASSESTAPTGELFF.

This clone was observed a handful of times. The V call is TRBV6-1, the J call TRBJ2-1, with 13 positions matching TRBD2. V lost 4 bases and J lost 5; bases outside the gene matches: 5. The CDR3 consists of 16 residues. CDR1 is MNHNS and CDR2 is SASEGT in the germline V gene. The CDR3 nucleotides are TGTGCCAGCAGTGGCCCGACTAGCGGGGGGAACAATGAGCAGTTCTTC. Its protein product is CASSGPTSGGNNEQFF.

The CDR3 sequence: CASSSPPGGETQYF. The CDR3 DNA sequence: TGTGCCAGCAGCTCCCCGCCCGGGGGGGAGACCCAGTACTTC. This chain connects TRBV7-2 to TRBJ2-5; 7 positions match TRBD2. J gave up 5 bases and V 4 bases, and 7 bases lay outside the gene matches. CDR1 is SGHTA, CDR2 FQGNSA, per germline. CDR3 length: 14 amino acids.

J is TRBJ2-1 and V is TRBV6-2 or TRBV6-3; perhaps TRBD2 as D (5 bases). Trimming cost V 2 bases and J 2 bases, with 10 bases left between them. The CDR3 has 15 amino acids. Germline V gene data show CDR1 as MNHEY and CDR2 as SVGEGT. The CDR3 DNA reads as TGTGCCAGCAGTTACCGCGGAGGACCCTACAATGAGCAGTTCTTC. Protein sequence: CASSYRGGPYNEQFF.

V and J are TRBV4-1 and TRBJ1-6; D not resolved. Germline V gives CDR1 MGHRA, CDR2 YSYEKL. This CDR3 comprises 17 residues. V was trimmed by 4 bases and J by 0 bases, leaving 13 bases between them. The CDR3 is CASSPEAGSSYNSPLHF. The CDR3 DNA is TGCGCCAGCAGCCCCGAGGCAGGAAGCTCCTATAATTCACCCCTCCACTTT.

CDR3 bases: TGTGCCAGCAGTACTGGAAGACAGTACTCTTCACCCCTCCACTTT. Protein sequence: CASSTGRQYSSPLHF. This chain connects TRBV6-2 or TRBV6-3 to TRBJ1-6; weak D call: TRBD1 (5 bases). Germline loops: CDR1 MNHEY, CDR2 SVGEGT. The CDR3 extends over 15 amino acids. Trimming removed 5 bases at V and 9 bases at J, with 17 bases between.